This TCR beta chain was documented in a study of tumor-infiltrating lymphocytes in primary liver carcinoma. On the study more broadly: With diameters of roughly 4 to 11 cm, tumors were stage T1-T3 N0M0. Study-wide results and limits: Blood's top-250-clone fraction was significantly lower than that of tumors (p = 0.039).

About this clonotype: Its antigen is undetermined. Germline and junction disagree at one end, which may indicate a read error.

There are 13 residues in the CDR3. The germline CDR1 and CDR2 sequences are SGHAT and FQNNGV. From 450 to 600 ng total RNA, TCR beta cDNA was generated with a primer in the constant region. Each TCR beta library was derived from three nested multiplex PCR rounds that employed slightly modified ARM-PCR. Use of TRBV1-TRBV30 forward primers with a C-beta reverse primer characterized the first two PCR rounds, which lasted approximately 11 cycles each. Using its own MiXCR run on the multiplex PCR reads, TCRdb lists one record per CDR3 protein. This table has approximately 340,000 distinct CDR3 sequences, around 60% appearing once. Germline DNA was extracted alongside blood RNA, which was obtained from unsorted whole blood. No treatment had been given to the patients, who were chronically infected with HBV.

This chain links TRBV11-2 with TRBJ2-1; D remains unclear. This TCR came from a man between 40 and 49 years old with primary liver carcinoma and hepatitis B virus infection. Source material: peripheral blood. The CDR3 reads CTSSSALYNEQFF. In DNA, the CDR3 is TGTACCAGCAGCTCAGCGCTCTACAATGAGCAGTTCTTC.